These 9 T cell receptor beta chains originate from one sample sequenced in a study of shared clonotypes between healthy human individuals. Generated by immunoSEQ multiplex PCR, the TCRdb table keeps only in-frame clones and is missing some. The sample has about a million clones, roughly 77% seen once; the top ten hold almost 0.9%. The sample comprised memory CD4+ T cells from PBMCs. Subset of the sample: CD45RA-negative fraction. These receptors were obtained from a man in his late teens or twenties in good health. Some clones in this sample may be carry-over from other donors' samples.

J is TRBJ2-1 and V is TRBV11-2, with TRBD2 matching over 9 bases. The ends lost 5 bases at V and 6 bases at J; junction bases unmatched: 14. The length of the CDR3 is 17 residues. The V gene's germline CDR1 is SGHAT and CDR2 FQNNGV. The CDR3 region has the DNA TGTGCCAGCAGCCTCCTGCCCACAGCGGGAGGAGGCAATGAGCAGTTCTTC. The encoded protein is CASSLLPTAGGGNEQFF.

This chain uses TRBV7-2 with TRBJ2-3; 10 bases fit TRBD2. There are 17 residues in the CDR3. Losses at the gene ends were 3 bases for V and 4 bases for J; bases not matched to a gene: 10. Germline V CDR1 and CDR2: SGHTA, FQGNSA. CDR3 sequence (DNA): TGTGCCAGCAGCTTGTTTCTAGCGGGAGTAATGGCAGATACGCAGTATTTT. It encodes CASSLFLAGVMADTQYF. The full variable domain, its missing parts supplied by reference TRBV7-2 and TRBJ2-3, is GAGVSQSPSNKVTEKGKDVELRCDPISGHTALYWYRQSLGQGLEFLIYFQGNSAPDKSGLPSDRFSAERTGGSVSTLTIQRTQQEDSAVYLCASSLFLAGVMADTQYFGPGTRLTVL.

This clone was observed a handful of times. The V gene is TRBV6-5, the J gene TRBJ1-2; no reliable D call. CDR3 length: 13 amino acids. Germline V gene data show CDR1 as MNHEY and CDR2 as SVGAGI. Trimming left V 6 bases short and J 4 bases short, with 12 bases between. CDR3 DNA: TGTGCCAGCAGACCTACAGTTCTCTATGGCTACACCTTC. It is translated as CASRPTVLYGYTF.

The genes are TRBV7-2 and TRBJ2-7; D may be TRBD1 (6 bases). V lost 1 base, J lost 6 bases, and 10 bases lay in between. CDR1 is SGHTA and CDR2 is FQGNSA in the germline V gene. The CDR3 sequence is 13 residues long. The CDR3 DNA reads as TGTGCCAGCAGCTTAGACAGGGTTGGCGAGCAGTACTTC. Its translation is CASSLDRVGEQYF.

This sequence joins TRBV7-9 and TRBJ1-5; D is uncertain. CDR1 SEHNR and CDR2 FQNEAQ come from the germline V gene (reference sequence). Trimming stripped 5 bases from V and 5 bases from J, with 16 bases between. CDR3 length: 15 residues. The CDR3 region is CASSPSGFEDQPQHF. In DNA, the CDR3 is TGTGCCAGCAGCCCGTCAGGATTTGAGGATCAGCCCCAGCATTTT.

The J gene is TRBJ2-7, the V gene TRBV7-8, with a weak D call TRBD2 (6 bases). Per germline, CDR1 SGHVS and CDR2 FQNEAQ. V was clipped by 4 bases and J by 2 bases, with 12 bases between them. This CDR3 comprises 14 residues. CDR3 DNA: TGTGCCAGCAGCTCGGGACTTGAGGCCTACGAGCAGTACTTC. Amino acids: CASSSGLEAYEQYF.

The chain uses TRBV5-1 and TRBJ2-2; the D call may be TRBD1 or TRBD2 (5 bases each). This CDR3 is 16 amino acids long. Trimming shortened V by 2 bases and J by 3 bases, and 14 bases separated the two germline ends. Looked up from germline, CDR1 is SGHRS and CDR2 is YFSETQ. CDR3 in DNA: TGCGCCAGCAGCTTTCTCCAGGGAGCCCACACCGGGGAGCTGTTTTTT. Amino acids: CASSFLQGAHTGELFF.

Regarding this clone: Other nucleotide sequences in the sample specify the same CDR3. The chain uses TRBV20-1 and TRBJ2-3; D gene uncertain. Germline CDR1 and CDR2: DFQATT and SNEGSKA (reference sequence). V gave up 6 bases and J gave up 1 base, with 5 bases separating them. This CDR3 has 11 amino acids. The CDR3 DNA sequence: TGCAGTGCCCGCGGCACAGATACGCAGTATTTT. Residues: CSARGTDTQYF.

This CDR3 is CASRPGLGTAYEQYF. CDR3 DNA sequence: TGTGCCAGCAGGCCCGGTTTAGGAACCGCCTACGAGCAGTACTTC. The rearrangement joins TRBV28 to TRBJ2-7; D is ambiguous. Per germline, CDR1 MDHEN and CDR2 SYDVKM. V lost 6 bases, J lost 2 bases, and 17 bases lay in between. There are 15 residues in the CDR3. The variable domain in full, completed from reference TRBV28 and TRBJ2-7, reads DVKVTQSSRYLVKRTGEKVFLECVQDMDHENMFWYRQDPGLGLRLIYFSYDVKMKEKGDIPEGYSVSREKKERFSLILESASTNQTSMYLCASRPGLGTAYEQYFGPGTRLTVT.